Following are 30 T cell receptor beta chains from one sample sequenced in a study of cytomegalovirus exposure and HLA in healthy donors. Researchers ran the PCR with 60 Vbeta and 13 Jbeta primers. This table comes from immunoSEQ multiplex PCR, and its TCRdb copy is limited to in-frame clones, with some not included. The table lists some 180,000 clones, roughly 87% of them singletons. Material: PBMCs. All receptors come from a girl under three years old in good health and CMV-seronegative.

V usage is TRBV7-3 and J usage is TRBJ2-1; 8 bases agree with TRBD1. This CDR3 has 17 amino acids. CDR1 is SGHTA and CDR2 is FQGTGA in the germline V gene. J gave up 6 bases and V 4 bases, and 14 bases lay outside the gene matches. The CDR3 is CASSSLSQGARSNEQFF. CDR3 nucleotides: TGTGCCAGCAGCTCCCTCTCCCAGGGGGCTCGAAGCAATGAGCAGTTCTTC.

The chain uses TRBV29-1 and TRBJ1-2; 10 positions agree with TRBD1. V lost 5 bases, J lost 8 bases, and 14 bases stayed unmatched. Germline CDR1 and CDR2: SQVTM and ANQGSEA. The CDR3 length is 15 residues. The CDR3 DNA sequence: TGCAGCGTTCTGGGGACAGGGGAAACAAGTTTGGGCTACACCTTC. It is translated as CSVLGTGETSLGYTF.

CDR3 sequence (DNA): TGTGCCAGCAGAGGGGAGGGGGTAGAAAAACTGTTTTTT. Translating gives CASRGEGVEKLFF. This chain joins TRBV2 and TRBJ1-4; possibly TRBD1 for D (6 bases). The CDR3 loop spans 13 amino acids. The germline CDR1 and CDR2 sequences are SNHLY and FYNNEI. Between the trimmed V and J ends, which lost 6 bases and 8 bases, there was a span of 13 bases.

J is TRBJ2-2 and V is TRBV27; D remains unclear. The germline CDR1 and CDR2 sequences are MNHEY and SMNVEV (reference sequence). Trimming removed 3 bases at V and 5 bases at J, with 7 bases between. The CDR3 loop spans 13 amino acids. The CDR3, as DNA: TGTGCCAGCAGTTTTCCCCCTACCGGGGAGCTGTTTTTT. Its protein product is CASSFPPTGELFF.

Of note for this clone: The same CDR3 can be traced to other DNA sequences in this sample. The rearrangement uses TRBV27 and TRBJ2-7, with D possibly matching TRBD2 (5 bases). Germline assignment: CDR1 MNHEY and CDR2 SMNVEV (reference sequence). V was shortened by 3 bases and J by 1 base, with 7 bases between the two germline ends. The CDR3 consists of 13 residues. The CDR3: CASSFAGSYEQYF. DNA of the CDR3: TGTGCCAGCAGTTTCGCGGGTTCCTACGAGCAGTACTTC.

In its sample, this clone was seen a few times. The rearrangement uses TRBV27 and TRBJ1-2; D possibly corresponds to TRBD1 (6 bases). Germline CDR1 reads MNHEY; CDR2 reads SMNVEV (reference sequence). The ends were cut back, 6 bases at V and 8 bases at J, with 16 bases in the middle. CDR3 length: 13 residues. The CDR3 reads CASRRQQGEGYTF. Here the CDR3 DNA reads TGTGCCAGCAGGCGTCAACAGGGAGAAGGCTACACCTTC.

V is TRBV2 and J is TRBJ2-4; no clear D gene. The CDR3 contains 14 residues. CDR1 and CDR2 from the germline V gene are SNHLY and FYNNEI. V lost 3 bases and J 0 bases, leaving 6 bases between the germline ends. Written as DNA, the CDR3 is TGTGCCAGCAGTGAGTTTATAGCCAAAAACATTCAGTACTTC. It translates to CASSEFIAKNIQYF.

This chain connects TRBV7-9 to TRBJ1-5; D gene ambiguous. Germline V CDR1 and CDR2: SEHNR, FQNEAQ (reference sequence). The CDR3 is 12 amino acids. V lost 5 bases to trimming and J lost 9 bases, with 11 bases between them. Here the CDR3 reads CASSTSDWPQHF. The CDR3 DNA follows: TGTGCCAGCAGCACATCCGATTGGCCCCAGCATTTT. Together with reference TRBV7-9 and TRBJ1-5, the CDR3 gives the full variable domain: DTGVSQNPRHKITKRGQNVTFRCDPISEHNRLYWYRQTLGQGPEFLTYFQNEAQLEKSRLLSDRFSAERPKGSFSTLEIQRTEQGDSAMYLCASSTSDWPQHFGDGTRLSIL.

J is TRBJ2-7 and V is TRBV19, with 11 nucleotides matching TRBD1. With 5 bases clipped from V and 5 bases from J, the junction kept 5 bases outside the gene matches. This CDR3 region has 14 residues. Germline lookup yields CDR1 LNHDA and CDR2 SQIVND (reference sequence). The CDR3 loop is CASSPDRGRHEQYF. CDR3 nucleotide sequence: TGTGCCAGTAGTCCGGACAGGGGGCGCCACGAGCAGTACTTC.

The chain has TRBV9 and TRBJ2-1, with TRBD2 matching over 10 bases. Per germline, CDR1 SGDLS and CDR2 YYNGEE. The V gene end was trimmed by 0 bases and the J gene end by 7 bases; junction bases not matched to a gene: 4. This CDR3 is 15 amino acids long. The DNA of the CDR3 is TGTGCCAGCAGCGTAGCTAGCGGGAGTGGGAATGAGCAGTTCTTC. It yields the protein CASSVASGSGNEQFF.

This clone showed up just a few times. The chain joins TRBV10-1 to TRBJ1-5, with D perhaps TRBD1 (5 bases). This CDR3 has 14 residues. Between the trimmed V and J ends, which lost 9 bases and 5 bases, there was a span of 17 bases. Germline loops: CDR1 WNHNN, CDR2 SYGVQD (reference sequence). The DNA of the CDR3 is TGCGCCAGGGCGTCCAGGGTTTTTCATCAGCCCCAGCATTTT. This sequence encodes CARASRVFHQPQHF.

This chain uses TRBV6-5 with TRBJ1-2; no reliable D call. This CDR3 has 15 amino acids. Trimming pared 6 bases from V and 3 bases from J, leaving 17 bases between. Germline V lookup: CDR1 MNHEY, CDR2 SVGAGI. The CDR3, as DNA: TGTGCCAGCAGACTCTTTCGGGGTGCGGACTATGGCTACACCTTC. This encodes CASRLFRGADYGYTF.

This clone was seen only once. The rearrangement links TRBV13 to TRBJ2-5; D unresolved. The DNA end is a closer match to TRBJ2-7, so the J assignment may be wrong. Per the germline V gene, CDR1 is PRHDT and CDR2 is FYEKMQ (reference sequence). This CDR3 has 13 amino acids. Written as DNA, the CDR3 is TGTGCCAGCAGCTTAACTGTATCCTACGAGCAGTACTTC. It is translated as CASSLTVSYEQYF.

A note on this clone: Mismatch with germline at one junction end may stem from a read error. The V and J genes are TRBV7-9 and TRBJ2-2, with TRBD2 identical over 7 bases. The V gene's germline CDR1 is SEHNR and CDR2 FQNEAQ (reference sequence). The CDR3 spans 15 residues. CDR3 sequence (DNA): TGTTCCAGCCGACTTTGGCGGGAGATTCCCGGGGAGCTGTTTTTT. As protein: CSSRLWREIPGELFF.

The chain recombines TRBV9 with TRBJ2-1, with a weak D call TRBD2 (7 bases). Trimming shortened V by 3 bases and J by 0 bases, and 13 bases separated the two germline ends. Germline CDR1 and CDR2: SGDLS and YYNGEE. The CDR3 covers 16 residues. This CDR3 is CASSEGGSSSYNEQFF. CDR3 nucleotide sequence: TGTGCCAGCAGCGAGGGGGGGAGTAGCTCCTACAATGAGCAGTTCTTC. Drawing the rest from reference TRBV9 and TRBJ2-1, the complete variable domain is DSGVTQTPKHLITATGQRVTLRCSPRSGDLSVYWYQQSLDQGLQFLIQYYNGEERAKGNILERFSAQQFPDLHSELNLSSLELGDSALYFCASSEGGSSSYNEQFFGPGTRLTVL.

As to this clone: Other nucleotide sequences from this sample produce the same CDR3. The chain joins TRBV4-1 to TRBJ1-5; 8 bases agree with TRBD1. V lost 4 bases and J lost 6; bases outside the gene matches: 8. This CDR3 has 15 residues. Germline V CDR1 and CDR2: MGHRA, YSYEKL. The CDR3 DNA sequence: TGCGCCAGCAGCCCAGGACAGGGAGTGGGTCAGCCCCAGCATTTT. It is translated as CASSPGQGVGQPQHF.

The chain recombines TRBV6-6 with TRBJ1-6; the match to TRBD1 covers 8 bases. The J segment lost 10 bases and the V segment lost 4 bases, leaving 6 bases of the junction unmatched. The germline gives CDR1 MNHNY, CDR2 SVGAGI (reference sequence). CDR3 length equals 14 residues. In DNA, the CDR3 is TGTGCCAGCAGTTTCTGGACAGGGAACTCACCCCTCCACTTT. The encoded protein is CASSFWTGNSPLHF.

The DNA of the CDR3 is TGTGCCAGCAGCTTAGACAGGGGCTCCTATATGAACACTGAAGCTTTCTTT. Translating gives CASSLDRGSYMNTEAFF. The chain couples TRBV11-3 to TRBJ1-1, with D perhaps TRBD1 (6 bases). The CDR3 covers 17 residues. Germline values: CDR1 SGHNT, CDR2 YENEEA. V lost 0 bases and J lost 0, with 14 bases in between.

This clone was seen a handful of times. J is TRBJ2-1 and V is TRBV5-1; 8 positions match TRBD1. Germline V gene data show CDR1 as SGHRS and CDR2 as YFSETQ. The CDR3 has 15 amino acids. V dropped 0 bases and J dropped 4; count of bases not matched to a gene: 3. CDR3 sequence reads: CASSLAQGAYNEQFF. CDR3 sequence (DNA): TGCGCCAGCAGCTTGGCGCAGGGGGCGTACAATGAGCAGTTCTTC.

This chain connects TRBV27 to TRBJ1-1; a possible D gene is TRBD1 (5 bases). Germline V gene lookup returns CDR1 MNHEY and CDR2 SMNVEV (reference sequence). CDR3 length equals 15 residues. With 1 base removed from V and 8 bases from J, the gap between germline ends came to 17 bases. CDR3 region: CASSLLPTGGIEAFF. The CDR3 DNA reads TGTGCCAGCAGTTTATTGCCCACGGGGGGAATCGAAGCTTTCTTT.

This chain links TRBV14 with TRBJ1-2, with no clear D. This CDR3 comprises 14 residues. V was trimmed by 0 bases and J by 7 bases, leaving 12 bases between them. CDR1 is SGHDN and CDR2 is FVKESK in the germline V gene. CDR3 loop: CASSQDSVRSGYTF. The CDR3 DNA reads TGTGCCAGCAGCCAAGATAGCGTTCGGAGTGGCTACACCTTC.

The chain recombines TRBV15 with TRBJ2-2; no firm D call. The CDR3 is made up of 13 amino acids. Trimming removed 0 bases from V and 7 bases from J, with 6 bases in between. Germline V gene sequence: CDR1 LNHNV, CDR2 YYDKDF (reference sequence). The CDR3 loop is CATSRDKSGELFF. CDR3 coding DNA: TGTGCCACCAGCAGAGATAAGAGCGGGGAGCTGTTTTTT. Drawing the rest from reference TRBV15 and TRBJ2-2, the complete variable domain is DAMVIQNPRYQVTQFGKPVTLSCSQTLNHNVMYWYQQKSSQAPKLLFHYYDKDFNNEADTPDNFQSRRPNTSFCFLDIRSPGLGDTAMYLCATSRDKSGELFFGEGSRLTVL.

DNA for the CDR3: TGCGCCAGCAGCACACGGACAGGGGGCGAGCAGTACTTC. Translating it yields CASSTRTGGEQYF. The chain combines TRBV5-1 with TRBJ2-7; 10 bases are shared with TRBD1. Per the germline V gene, CDR1 is SGHRS and CDR2 is YFSETQ. The CDR3 covers 13 residues. Trimming took 4 bases from V and 6 from J; bases not matched to a gene: 4.

The rearrangement uses TRBV4-2 and TRBJ2-3, with 9 bases lining up with TRBD2. The CDR3 loop spans 15 amino acids. The ends lost 4 bases at V and 5 bases at J; junction bases unmatched: 7. Germline V lookup: CDR1 LGHNA, CDR2 YNFKEQ. This CDR3 reads CASSPGTSLKDTQYF. CDR3 in DNA: TGTGCCAGCAGCCCCGGGACTAGCTTAAAAGATACGCAGTATTTT.

The chain recombines TRBV15 with TRBJ2-7, with 7 positions matching TRBD2. Germline lookup yields CDR1 LNHNV and CDR2 YYDKDF (reference sequence). V was clipped by 3 bases and J by 1 base; unmatched bases: 6. CDR3 length: 15 residues. The CDR3 nucleotides read TGTGCCACCAGCAGGACCGGGGGGAATTCCTACGAGCAGTACTTC. This codes for CATSRTGGNSYEQYF.

This clone was observed once. The chain joins TRBV30 to TRBJ1-2, with D unclear. V lost 2 bases and J lost 3, with 13 bases in between. This CDR3 is 14 amino acids long. The germline gives CDR1 GTSNPN, CDR2 SVGIG (reference sequence). The CDR3 reads CAWSRGRSYYGYTF. Written as DNA, the CDR3 is TGTGCCTGGAGTCGAGGAAGGAGCTACTATGGCTACACCTTC. Complete variable domain (other parts from reference TRBV30 and TRBJ1-2): SQTIHQWPATLVQPVGSPLSLECTVEGTSNPNLYWYRQAAGRGLQLLFYSVGIGQISSEVPQNLSASRPQDRQFILSSKKLLLSDSGFYLCAWSRGRSYYGYTFGSGTRLTVV.

This chain links TRBV30 with TRBJ1-5, with D hard to call. Germline V gene data show CDR1 as GTSNPN and CDR2 as SVGIG (reference sequence). This CDR3 spans 13 amino acids. V shed 5 bases and J shed 1 base, with 9 bases lying between them. In DNA, the CDR3 is TGTGCCTGGGCTACAGTAAGCAATCAGCCCCAGCATTTT. Translation: CAWATVSNQPQHF.

The chain has TRBV11-2 and TRBJ1-1, with TRBD1 identical over 7 bases. Trimming cost V 6 bases and J 0 bases; bases outside gene matches: 13. The CDR3 covers 17 residues. Germline CDR1 SGHAT, CDR2 FQNNGV. Here the CDR3 DNA reads TGTGCCAGCAGGTTAACTTACCCGGGACAGATGAACACTGAAGCTTTCTTT. Protein sequence: CASRLTYPGQMNTEAFF.

This sequence joins TRBV2 and TRBJ1-2; perhaps TRBD1 as D (6 bases). The CDR3 length is 15 residues. CDR1 is SNHLY and CDR2 is FYNNEI in the germline V gene. V was cut by 4 bases and J by 6 bases, with 18 bases left in between. The CDR3 is CASSGDEGVRNGYTF. Written as DNA, the CDR3 is TGTGCCAGCAGTGGGGACGAGGGGGTCCGGAATGGCTACACCTTC.

The V and J genes are TRBV4-3 and TRBJ2-1; 12 bases match TRBD2. Germline loops: CDR1 LGHNA, CDR2 YSLEER. The CDR3 has 20 residues. The ends lost 0 bases at V and 0 bases at J; junction bases unmatched: 9. The CDR3 here is CASSQDILLAGGPSYNEQFF. The CDR3 DNA is TGCGCCAGCAGCCAAGATATCTTACTAGCGGGAGGTCCCTCCTACAATGAGCAGTTCTTC.